These 17 T cell receptor beta chains came from one sample sequenced in a study of T cell responses to AZD1222 COVID-19 vaccine. Profiling relied on immunoSEQ multiplex PCR, and the TCRdb table lists in-frame clones only, not all of them. The data contain 90,000 to 150,000 clones, approximately 91% of them singletons. This specimen consisted of peripheral blood, obtained on day 0 of AZD1222 vaccination. Every receptor here comes from an adult in good health.

This chain connects TRBV2 to TRBJ2-7, with 9 bases aligning to TRBD2. The CDR3 sequence is 15 residues long. CDR1 and CDR2 (germline): SNHLY, FYNNEI. Germline trimming cut 1 base from V and 6 bases from J; bases unmatched to any gene: 7. The CDR3 protein is CASSEEGLAAGEQYF. As DNA, the CDR3 is TGTGCCAGCAGTGAAGAGGGACTAGCAGCAGGCGAGCAGTACTTC.

The genes are TRBV6-4 and TRBJ2-2; D remains ambiguous. Germline V gene lookup returns CDR1 MRHNA and CDR2 SNTAGT. There are 13 residues in the CDR3. V lost 3 bases, J lost 3 bases, and 5 bases lay in between. CDR3 in amino acids: CASSESYTGELFF. DNA for the CDR3: TGTGCCAGCAGTGAGAGTTACACCGGGGAGCTGTTTTTT.

The CDR3 DNA is TGTGCCAGCGGACTGATCTCCTACGAGCAGTACTTC. Translated, it gives CASGLISYEQYF. The genes are TRBV13 and TRBJ2-7, with D perhaps matching TRBD2 (5 bases). V gave up 8 bases and J gave up 0 bases, with 8 bases separating them. CDR3 size: 12 residues. Per germline, CDR1 PRHDT and CDR2 FYEKMQ (reference sequence).

This clone was recorded only once. The chain has TRBV19 and TRBJ2-7; 8 bases are a match to TRBD2. Germline V lookup: CDR1 LNHDA, CDR2 SQIVND (reference sequence). The J segment lost 9 bases and the V segment lost 5 bases, leaving 9 bases of the junction unmatched. There are 13 residues in the CDR3. The CDR3 coding sequence is TGTGCCAGTAGTCCCAGCGGGAGTGTGGGGCAGTACTTC. Translation: CASSPSGSVGQYF.

The V gene is TRBV29-1, the J gene TRBJ2-2, with 13 bases lining up with TRBD2. After removal of 4 bases from V and 6 bases from J, the junction contained 8 bases not matched to a gene. Germline V gene sequence: CDR1 SQVTM, CDR2 ANQGSEA. The CDR3 extends over 16 amino acids. CDR3 DNA sequence: TGCAGCGTTGGGGGTGGACTAGCGGGAGAGGCCGGGGAGCTGTTTTTT. It encodes CSVGGGLAGEAGELFF.

The chain couples TRBV19 to TRBJ1-1, with 7 bases matching TRBD1. Germline V CDR1 and CDR2: LNHDA, SQIVND (reference sequence). There are 14 residues in the CDR3. The junction had 1 base not matched to a gene; V was cut back by 3 bases and J by 0 bases. The CDR3: CASSMTGLNTEAFF. The CDR3, as DNA: TGTGCCAGTAGTATGACAGGGTTGAACACTGAAGCTTTCTTT.

This chain joins TRBV4-2 and TRBJ1-4; a possible D gene is TRBD1 (6 bases). The germline V and J ends were trimmed by 4 bases and 7 bases, with 16 bases remaining between them. The V gene's germline CDR1 is LGHNA and CDR2 YNFKEQ. The CDR3 is 15 residues long. The CDR3 region is CASSRPTGIGEKLFF. CDR3 sequence (DNA): TGTGCCAGCAGCCGACCAACAGGGATCGGTGAAAAACTGTTTTTT.

The chain employs TRBV5-8 and TRBJ2-2, with TRBD1 matching 9 bases. V was clipped by 0 bases and J by 7 bases; unmatched bases: 13. Per the germline V gene, CDR1 is SGHTS and CDR2 is YDEGEE. This CDR3 has 18 residues. The CDR3 reads CASSLGVGTGPAGGELFF. The CDR3 DNA reads TGTGCCAGCAGCTTGGGAGTTGGGACAGGGCCAGCCGGCGGGGAGCTGTTTTTT.

The genes are TRBV4-1 and TRBJ2-6; D unclear. V lost 0 bases, J lost 2 bases, and 8 bases lay in between. Germline CDR1 reads MGHRA; CDR2 reads YSYEKL. The CDR3 loop spans 16 amino acids. The CDR3 sequence is CASSQEGVPGANVLTF. CDR3 DNA sequence: TGCGCCAGCAGCCAAGAAGGAGTTCCTGGGGCCAACGTCCTGACTTTC.

This chain links TRBV23-1 with TRBJ1-6; the match to TRBD1 covers 12 bases. TRBV23-1 is placed among ORFs of uncertain function. The CDR3 totals 22 residues. Trimming took 5 bases from V and 4 from J; bases not matched to a gene: 21. The CDR3 region is CASSSQLVGTGGESPYNSPLHF. CDR3 nucleotide sequence: TGCGCCAGCAGTTCCCAGTTGGTCGGGACAGGGGGCGAATCCCCTTATAATTCACCCCTCCACTTT.

V is TRBV29-1 and J is TRBJ1-1, with D perhaps TRBD1 (5 bases). Germline CDR1 reads SQVTM; CDR2 reads ANQGSEA. The CDR3 extends over 12 amino acids. V was pared by 7 bases and J by 1 base, with 10 bases between. DNA for the CDR3: TGCAGCGCCGGGACCCAGAACACTGAAGCTTTCTTT. Its protein is CSAGTQNTEAFF.

This clone came up a few times. This sequence joins TRBV5-1 and TRBJ2-2; 9 positions agree with TRBD1. The CDR3 runs to 19 residues. CDR1 SGHRS and CDR2 YFSETQ come from the germline V gene. V shed 4 bases and J 3 bases; nucleotides not matched to a gene: 16. CDR3 in amino acids: CASSRTGQGPPGDTGELFF. As DNA, the CDR3 is TGCGCCAGCAGCCGAACGGGACAGGGCCCCCCTGGGGACACCGGGGAGCTGTTTTTT. The full variable domain, in which reference TRBV5-1 and TRBJ2-2 provide the parts outside the CDR3, is KAGVTQTPRYLIKTRGQQVTLSCSPISGHRSVSWYQQTPGQGLQFLFEYFSETQRNKGNFPGRFSGRQFSNSRSEMNVSTLELGDSALYLCASSRTGQGPPGDTGELFFGEGSRLTVL.

This rearrangement joins TRBV30 to TRBJ1-1; unclear D gene. This CDR3 region has 10 residues. Trimming removed 5 bases at V and 0 bases at J, with 1 base between. Germline loops: CDR1 GTSNPN, CDR2 SVGIG (reference sequence). The CDR3 DNA is TGTGCCTGGGTGAACACTGAAGCTTTCTTT. This encodes CAWVNTEAFF.

This clone was picked up one time. V usage is TRBV25-1 and J usage is TRBJ1-2; D is possibly TRBD1 (6 bases). The germline gives CDR1 MGHDK, CDR2 SYGVNS. This CDR3 is 13 amino acids long. V shed 5 bases and J shed 6 bases, with 13 bases lying between them. The CDR3 reads CASSHKQGNGYTF. CDR3 coding DNA: TGTGCCAGCAGTCACAAACAGGGAAATGGCTACACCTTC.

This clone is a singleton in its sample. Within the sample, other DNA sequences also encode this same CDR3. The V gene is TRBV5-1, the J gene TRBJ2-1; D is uncertain. V shed 0 bases and J shed 1 base, with 8 bases lying between them. Germline V gene sequence: CDR1 SGHRS, CDR2 YFSETQ. The CDR3 is 15 residues long. CDR3 residues: CASSLEVSSYNEQFF. The CDR3 coding sequence is TGCGCCAGCAGCTTGGAAGTTTCTTCCTACAATGAGCAGTTCTTC.

This chain joins TRBV5-1 and TRBJ2-7; 13 bases are shared with TRBD2. V lost 5 bases and J lost 2; bases outside the gene matches: 4. Germline assignment: CDR1 SGHRS and CDR2 YFSETQ. The CDR3 sequence is 15 residues long. In DNA, the CDR3 is TGCGCCAGCAGGTGGGGACTAGCGGGAACCTACGAGCAGTACTTC. Translating gives CASRWGLAGTYEQYF. The whole variable domain, filled in from reference TRBV5-1 and TRBJ2-7, reads KAGVTQTPRYLIKTRGQQVTLSCSPISGHRSVSWYQQTPGQGLQFLFEYFSETQRNKGNFPGRFSGRQFSNSRSEMNVSTLELGDSALYLCASRWGLAGTYEQYFGPGTRLTVT.

This clone showed up just once. The CDR3 here is CASSSLFRDSLLFF. The CDR3 region has the DNA TGTGCCAGTAGTTCCTTATTCCGGGACTCTTTACTGTTCTTC. V and J are TRBV19 and TRBJ2-1; TRBD2 might be the D (6 bases). The CDR3 is made up of 14 amino acids. The germline CDR1 and CDR2 sequences are LNHDA and SQIVND (reference sequence). With 5 bases removed from V and 15 bases from J, the gap between germline ends came to 23 bases.